One and the same sample provided the 19 T cell receptor beta chains below, sequenced in a study of OX40 agonist ivuxolimab in advanced cancers. The table came from immunoSEQ multiplex PCR; TCRdb's copy has only in-frame clones and leaves some out. The sample consists of 92,000 or so clones, approximately 80% of them appearing once. This specimen consisted of CD4+ or CD8+ T cells sorted from blood, obtained in a trial of the OX40 agonist ivuxolimab. The receptors come from an adult with an advanced solid tumor such as melanoma, head and neck, liver or kidney cancer.

The chain carries TRBV10-3 and TRBJ2-1; TRBD2 matches at 7 bases. CDR3 size: 17 residues. The V gene end was trimmed by 2 bases and the J gene end by 1 base; junction bases not matched to a gene: 8. Per germline, CDR1 ENHRY and CDR2 SYGVKD. CDR3: CAISENPPGGSYNEQFF. For the CDR3, the DNA is TGTGCCATCAGTGAGAATCCCCCGGGAGGTTCCTACAATGAGCAGTTCTTC.

The chain carries TRBV5-1 and TRBJ1-2, with D unresolved. The CDR3 consists of 13 residues. The germline V gene encodes CDR1 SGHRS and CDR2 YFSETQ. With 0 bases removed from V and 6 bases from J, the gap between germline ends came to 9 bases. CDR3: CASSLGSDHGYTF. The CDR3 coding sequence is TGCGCCAGCAGCTTGGGGTCCGATCATGGCTACACCTTC.

V is TRBV11-1 and J is TRBJ2-2, with 8 bases lining up with TRBD1. The V and J ends lost 2 bases and 4 bases, in that order; junction bases with no gene match: 6. The CDR3 totals 16 residues. Per germline, CDR1 SGHAT and CDR2 FQDESV (reference sequence). CDR3 in DNA: TGTGCCAGCAGCTTACTAGACAGGGGACCCACCGGGGAGCTGTTTTTT. Protein product: CASSLLDRGPTGELFF.

The chain couples TRBV29-1 to TRBJ1-1, with D maybe TRBD1 (5 bases). V dropped 6 bases and J dropped 0 bases, with 14 bases sitting between them. CDR1 SQVTM and CDR2 ANQGSEA come from the germline V gene. The CDR3 consists of 14 residues. CDR3 protein: CSVGSGGVNTEAFF. The CDR3 coding sequence is TGCAGCGTGGGGTCGGGAGGGGTGAACACTGAAGCTTTCTTT.

The CDR3 sequence is CASTPGGYYEQYF. The CDR3 DNA follows: TGTGCCAGTACCCCCGGTGGGTACTACGAGCAGTACTTC. The V call is TRBV19, the J call TRBJ2-7; D remains ambiguous. V dropped 7 bases and J dropped 3 bases, with 13 bases sitting between them. Germline V CDR1 and CDR2: LNHDA, SQIVND (reference sequence). The CDR3 loop spans 13 amino acids.

This chain connects TRBV27 to TRBJ2-3; 8 nucleotides align to TRBD2. Germline CDR1 is MNHEY and CDR2 is SMNVEV (reference sequence). The ends lost 10 bases at V and 4 bases at J; junction bases unmatched: 7. The CDR3 is 13 residues long. The CDR3 DNA sequence: TGTGCCACCCGAGCGGGGGCCCCAGATACGCAGTATTTT. Its protein product is CATRAGAPDTQYF.

This rearrangement joins TRBV5-1 to TRBJ1-1; unclear D gene. V lost 0 bases and J lost 0, with 12 bases in between. Germline CDR1 SGHRS, CDR2 YFSETQ. The CDR3 length is 16 residues. The CDR3 DNA reads TGCGCCAGCAGCTTGGTCAGCGTGAACATGAACACTGAAGCTTTCTTT. The encoded protein is CASSLVSVNMNTEAFF.

The chain uses TRBV5-1 and TRBJ2-5, with 9 bases fitting TRBD2. With V trimmed by 3 bases and J by 3 bases, 6 bases remained unmatched. This CDR3 has 15 residues. CDR1 and CDR2 from the germline V gene are SGHRS and YFSETQ. The CDR3 loop is CASSWREGVEETQYF. CDR3 in DNA: TGCGCCAGCAGCTGGCGGGAGGGGGTTGAAGAGACCCAGTACTTC. Using reference TRBV5-1 and TRBJ2-5 for the parts outside the CDR3, the full variable domain is KAGVTQTPRYLIKTRGQQVTLSCSPISGHRSVSWYQQTPGQGLQFLFEYFSETQRNKGNFPGRFSGRQFSNSRSEMNVSTLELGDSALYLCASSWREGVEETQYFGPGTRLLVL.

The V call is TRBV10-3, the J call TRBJ2-1; tentative D call: TRBD2 (6 bases). Germline V gives CDR1 ENHRY, CDR2 SYGVKD. The CDR3 is made up of 17 amino acids. V lost 4 bases, J lost 4 bases, and 20 bases lay in between. The CDR3 is CAISGGTGLIGYNEQFF. The CDR3 nucleotides are TGTGCCATCAGTGGAGGAACCGGACTAATCGGATACAATGAGCAGTTCTTC.

This clone was seen only a few times. The chain links TRBV21-1 to TRBJ2-2; whether TRBD2, the table's D call, matches the DNA was not checked. TRBV21-1 is a listed pseudogene. The CDR3 extends over 17 amino acids. For the CDR3, the DNA is TGTGCCAGCCACCCCAGGACTAGCGGGAGCAGCACCGGGGAGCTGTTTTTT. It specifies CASHPRTSGSSTGELFF.

The chain carries TRBV2 and TRBJ1-1, with TRBD1 matching 7 bases. CDR3 size: 14 residues. In germline, CDR1 is SNHLY, CDR2 FYNNEI. Trimming removed 4 bases from V and 10 bases from J; junction bases left unmatched: 12. This CDR3 is CASSGQGRGEGAFF. The CDR3 DNA is TGTGCCAGCAGTGGACAGGGTCGAGGAGAGGGAGCTTTCTTT.

V and J are TRBV19 and TRBJ1-2; D possibly corresponds to TRBD1 (5 bases). The V end lost 2 bases, the J end lost 7 bases, and 8 bases lay between the germline ends. Per germline, CDR1 LNHDA and CDR2 SQIVND (reference sequence). This CDR3 contains 12 residues. CDR3 nucleotides: TGTGCCAGTAGTATACCAGGGATTGGCTACACCTTC. Translating it yields CASSIPGIGYTF.

Points on this clone: This sample also contains other DNA sequences that code for the same CDR3. This rearrangement joins TRBV19 to TRBJ2-1, with D perhaps matching TRBD1 (5 bases). The CDR3 totals 14 residues. CDR1 and CDR2 (germline): LNHDA, SQIVND (reference sequence). Trimming shortened V by 6 bases and J by 0 bases, and 9 bases separated the two germline ends. In DNA form, the CDR3 reads TGTGCCAGTAGGGGGCAGAGCTCCTACAATGAGCAGTTCTTC. This codes for CASRGQSSYNEQFF. The whole variable domain, remainder taken from reference TRBV19 and TRBJ2-1, is DGGITQSPKYLFRKEGQNVTLSCEQNLNHDAMYWYRQDPGQGLRLIYYSQIVNDFQKGDIAEGYSVSREKKESFPLTVTSAQKNPTAFYLCASRGQSSYNEQFFGPGTRLTVL.

The J gene is TRBJ1-4, the V gene TRBV6-6, with D possibly matching TRBD1 (6 bases). Germline V gene sequence: CDR1 MNHNY, CDR2 SVGAGI (reference sequence). This CDR3 has 15 amino acids. V was cut by 4 bases and J by 1 base, with 10 bases left in between. The CDR3 DNA reads as TGTGCCAGCAGTTTACTCAGGGGAACTAATGAAAAACTGTTTTTT. Protein product: CASSLLRGTNEKLFF.

This chain connects TRBV11-2 to TRBJ1-3; no clear D gene. Germline CDR1 reads SGHAT; CDR2 reads FQNNGV. Trimming pared 1 base from V and 0 bases from J, leaving 10 bases between. The CDR3 sequence is 16 residues long. DNA for the CDR3: TGTGCCAGCAGCTTAGGGAGCAGTCTCTCTGGAAACACCATATATTTT. It translates to CASSLGSSLSGNTIYF.

V usage is TRBV27 and J usage is TRBJ1-1; 8 bases fit TRBD1. The germline V gene has CDR1 MNHEY and CDR2 SMNVEV (reference sequence). V shed 7 bases, J shed 11 bases, and the junction held 12 bases outside the gene matches. The CDR3 extends over 13 amino acids. DNA for the CDR3: TGTGCCAGCACCGACAGGGGCTCATTGTATGCTTTCTTT. Its translation: CASTDRGSLYAFF.

The chain employs TRBV5-1 and TRBJ2-2, with 7 bases lining up with TRBD2. The CDR3 is 15 amino acids. Germline V gene sequence: CDR1 SGHRS, CDR2 YFSETQ. J lost 1 base, V lost 2 bases, and 2 bases had no gene match. CDR3 nucleotides: TGCGCCAGCAGCTTCTTAGCGGGGAACACCGGGGAGCTGTTTTTT. This gives the protein CASSFLAGNTGELFF.

V usage is TRBV9 and J usage is TRBJ2-5; 11 positions match TRBD2. This CDR3 spans 16 amino acids. Germline V lookup: CDR1 SGDLS, CDR2 YYNGEE. Trimming at V came to 4 bases and at J to 1 base, leaving 6 bases not matched to a gene. CDR3 bases: TGTGCCAGCAGCATCGGGACTAGCGGAGTCCAAGAGACCCAGTACTTC. The encoded protein is CASSIGTSGVQETQYF.

The chain has TRBV7-3 and TRBJ1-1; a possible D gene is TRBD1 (6 bases). V lost 4 bases, J lost 4 bases, and 13 bases lay in between. The CDR3 contains 14 residues. Germline-derived CDR1 and CDR2 are SGHTA and FQGTGA. CDR3 sequence reads: CASSSGGLATEAFF. CDR3 DNA sequence: TGTGCCAGCAGCTCCGGGGGGCTTGCCACTGAAGCTTTCTTT.